The 19 T cell receptor beta chains in this list originate from one sample, sequenced in a study of T-cell memory formation after mild COVID-19. TCRdb fed the 5' RACE reads into MiXCR, producing one record per CDR3 protein. The repertoire consists of tens of thousands of distinct CDR3 sequences, with about 14% occurring once and the leading ten covering 25% to 35%. Material for sequencing was PBMCs or a T cell subset sorted from them (not recorded which). Source of these receptors: an adult woman who had mild COVID-19 (a few samples of this study predate the infection). Cell type and time point are not known.

There are many counts of this clonotype. J is TRBJ2-7 and V is TRBV12-3 or TRBV12-4, with D perhaps matching TRBD1 (5 bases). V dropped 2 bases and J dropped 2 bases, with 7 bases sitting between them. The CDR3 consists of 13 residues. The CDR3 loop reads CASSLTRAYEQYF. The DNA for the CDR3 is TGTGCCAGCAGTTTAACCAGGGCCTACGAGCAGTACTTC.

V and J are TRBV7-9 and TRBJ2-6; a possible D gene is TRBD1 (6 bases). The CDR3 is made up of 17 amino acids. The V gene's germline CDR1 is SEHNR and CDR2 FQNEAQ (reference sequence). The V and J ends lost 3 bases and 0 bases respectively, with 12 bases between them. The CDR3 spells CASSFGTRSSGANVLTF. The CDR3 DNA reads as TGTGCCAGCAGCTTCGGGACACGGTCCTCTGGGGCCAACGTCCTGACTTTC. Full variable domain (outside the CDR3, taken from reference TRBV7-9 and TRBJ2-6): DTGVSQNPRHKITKRGQNVTFRCDPISEHNRLYWYRQTLGQGPEFLTYFQNEAQLEKSRLLSDRFSAERPKGSFSTLEIQRTEQGDSAMYLCASSFGTRSSGANVLTFGAGSRLTVL.

This clonotype was observed a few times. The junction departs from germline at one end; a sequencing error may be responsible. The V and J genes are TRBV24-1 and TRBJ2-3; 11 positions agree with TRBD1. This CDR3 region has 14 residues. The V gene's germline CDR1 is KGHDR and CDR2 SFDVKD. The CDR3 DNA is TGTGCCACCAGTGAACCGCCCCAGGGACAGGGGGAAGTTTTT. Protein: CATSEPPQGQGEVF.

V is TRBV7-6 and J is TRBJ1-1; the D gene is possibly TRBD1 (5 bases). The length of the CDR3 is 15 residues. V was clipped by 0 bases and J by 3 bases, with 11 bases between them. Per germline, CDR1 SGHVS and CDR2 FNYEAQ. The CDR3 protein is CASSLAKGTYTEAFF. DNA for the CDR3: TGTGCCAGCAGCTTAGCAAAGGGGACCTACACTGAAGCTTTCTTT.

The chain is built from TRBV19 and TRBJ2-1, with TRBD2 as a possible D gene (5 bases). Germline V gene sequence: CDR1 LNHDA, CDR2 SQIVND (reference sequence). This CDR3 is built from 14 residues. The germline V and J ends were trimmed by 1 base and 5 bases, with 9 bases remaining between them. This CDR3 is CASSIGEQNNEQFF. Written as DNA, the CDR3 is TGTGCCAGTAGTATAGGGGAGCAGAACAATGAGCAGTTCTTC.

This clonotype was detected only a few times. The chain combines TRBV27 with TRBJ1-1; D is unresolved. CDR1 and CDR2 (germline): MNHEY, SMNVEV (reference sequence). Trimming stripped 5 bases from V and 6 bases from J, with 16 bases between. The CDR3 is 14 amino acids. This CDR3 reads CASSIASGVAEAFF. As DNA, the CDR3 is TGTGCCAGCAGTATCGCCAGCGGCGTGGCTGAAGCTTTCTTT.

This clonotype was counted at least ten times. This sequence joins TRBV4-1 and TRBJ2-7; possibly TRBD2 for D (6 bases). Germline values: CDR1 MGHRA, CDR2 YSYEKL. Between the trimmed V and J ends, which lost 6 bases and 2 bases, there was a span of 11 bases. CDR3 size: 13 residues. The CDR3 region has the DNA TGCGCCAGCAGTCTGGGACTCACCTACGAGCAGTACTTC. Amino acids: CASSLGLTYEQYF.

This clonotype was found a few times. The V call is TRBV7-6, the J call TRBJ2-7; D is possibly TRBD2 (5 bases). The germline V gene encodes CDR1 SGHVS and CDR2 FNYEAQ. V gave up 5 bases and J gave up 1 base, with 9 bases separating them. There are 13 residues in the CDR3. This CDR3 reads CASSEGISYEQYF. CDR3 nucleotide sequence: TGTGCCAGCAGCGAGGGAATATCCTACGAGCAGTACTTC.

This clonotype has just a few counts. The chain uses TRBV5-1 and TRBJ2-3, with 8 bases lining up with TRBD1. Germline V gene lookup returns CDR1 SGHRS and CDR2 YFSETQ. This CDR3 comprises 15 residues. The junction had 4 bases not matched to a gene; V was cut back by 3 bases and J by 1 base. The CDR3 spells CASSSGQGGTDTQYF. In DNA, the CDR3 is TGCGCCAGCAGCTCAGGACAGGGAGGCACAGATACGCAGTATTTT.

This clonotype was recorded a few times. The chain is built from TRBV29-1 and TRBJ2-2; weak D call: TRBD1 (7 bases). Trimming took 7 bases from V and 0 from J, leaving 9 bases between them. The length of the CDR3 is 13 residues. Per germline, CDR1 SQVTM and CDR2 ANQGSEA. Here the CDR3 reads CSARGANTGELFF. Written as DNA, the CDR3 is TGCAGCGCCAGGGGGGCGAACACCGGGGAGCTGTTTTTT.

This rearrangement joins TRBV21-1 to TRBJ1-6; whether TRBD1, the table's D call, matches the DNA was not checked. TRBV21-1 is described as a pseudogene. The CDR3 spans 16 residues. CDR3 protein: CASSKGVGGFCSPLHF. The CDR3 DNA reads as TGTGCCAGCAGCAAAGGCGTAGGGGGCTTTTGTTCACCCCTCCACTTT.

This clonotype was recorded a few times. The gene calls are TRBV10-3 and TRBJ1-1; TRBD1 agrees at 11 bases. The CDR3 contains 15 residues. J lost 0 bases, V lost 6 bases, and 3 bases had no gene match. Germline values: CDR1 ENHRY, CDR2 SYGVKD. This chain's CDR3 is CAIRPGQGVNTEAFF. Here the CDR3 DNA reads TGTGCCATCAGACCGGGACAGGGGGTGAACACTGAAGCTTTCTTT.

The CDR3 here is CSARDTLASTDTQYF. The CDR3 nucleotides are TGCAGTGCTAGAGATACTCTAGCGAGCACAGATACGCAGTATTTT. V and J are TRBV20-1 and TRBJ2-3, with D tentatively TRBD2 (6 bases). V shed 0 bases and J shed 0 bases, with 10 bases lying between them. Germline V gene sequence: CDR1 DFQATT, CDR2 SNEGSKA (reference sequence). This CDR3 is 15 amino acids long.

The rearrangement uses TRBV3-1 and TRBJ1-1; D unclear. The V end was cut by 4 bases, the J end by 3 bases, with 9 bases between. The V gene's germline CDR1 is LGHDT and CDR2 YNNKEL (reference sequence). The CDR3 contains 13 residues. Here the CDR3 reads CASSLYGYTEAFF. In nucleotides, the CDR3 is TGTGCCAGCAGCCTGTACGGGTACACTGAAGCTTTCTTT.

This clonotype was recorded a few times. The chain employs TRBV7-9 and TRBJ2-7; TRBD1 aligns across 9 bases. The CDR3 runs 17 residues. The V gene end was trimmed by 3 bases and the J gene end by 1 base; junction bases not matched to a gene: 10. Germline loops: CDR1 SEHNR, CDR2 FQNEAQ (reference sequence). The CDR3 sequence is CASSLTGGNKNSYEQYF. The CDR3 DNA sequence: TGTGCCAGCAGCTTGACAGGGGGAAATAAAAATTCCTACGAGCAGTACTTC.

This clonotype was found a few times. The genes are TRBV7-9 and TRBJ2-1; D gene ambiguous. CDR3 size: 10 residues. Trimming left V 5 bases short and J 10 bases short, with 6 bases between. Germline CDR1 SEHNR, CDR2 FQNEAQ (reference sequence). This chain's CDR3 is CASSAQEQFF. The CDR3 DNA is TGTGCCAGCAGCGCCCAAGAGCAGTTCTTC.

This clonotype was seen a handful of times. The chain uses TRBV29-1 and TRBJ1-2, with 7 bases lining up with TRBD1. CDR1 and CDR2 from the germline V gene are SQVTM and ANQGSEA. CDR3 length: 11 residues. J gave up 5 bases and V 4 bases, and 1 base lay outside the gene matches. As DNA, the CDR3 is TGCAGCGTTGGACAGGGTTATGGCTACACCTTC. This sequence encodes CSVGQGYGYTF.

V is TRBV5-6 and J is TRBJ1-1; the D gene is possibly TRBD1 (5 bases). There are 14 residues in the CDR3. The V gene's germline CDR1 is SGHDT and CDR2 YYEEEE. The germline V and J ends were trimmed by 0 bases and 2 bases, with 8 bases remaining between them. The CDR3 sequence is CASSLGQFNTEAFF. The CDR3 region has the DNA TGTGCCAGCAGCTTGGGACAGTTTAACACTGAAGCTTTCTTT.

This clonotype turned up a few times. The rearrangement uses TRBV24-1 and TRBJ2-3, with unresolved D. V was cut by 1 base and J by 2 bases, with 9 bases left in between. Germline V lookup: CDR1 KGHDR, CDR2 SFDVKD. This CDR3 region has 15 residues. The CDR3 nucleotides are TGTGCCACCAGTGATTTCAACAGAGACACAGATACGCAGTATTTT. Its translation: CATSDFNRDTDTQYF.